Included here is one T cell receptor beta chain sequence, with context. The antigen is undetermined. Sequenced by immunoSEQ multiplex PCR; TCRdb stores in-frame clones only, minus some. There are some 120,000 clones in the sample; more than 70% occur only once, and around 6% lies in the top ten. The time point was: blood 2 weeks post-SBRT. Documented treatment: 15 Gy SBRT to primary tumor, nephrectomy 4 weeks later. This renal cell carcinoma was of the clear cell type. This specimen belongs to a study of radiation and T cells in renal cell carcinoma. General study results and limits: From baseline, blood top tumor clonotypes peaked at 2 weeks post-radiation.

V shed 7 bases and J shed 0 bases, with 13 bases lying between them. The CDR3 contains 15 residues. Germline V gene data show CDR1 as LGHNA and CDR2 as YNFKEQ. The chain links TRBV4-2 to TRBJ1-3; perhaps TRBD1 as D (5 bases). The clonotype was recovered from a woman in her 70s with renal cell carcinoma. The material was blood, obtained from a patient whose treatment included radiotherapy and nephrectomy. Written as DNA, the CDR3 is TGTGCCAGCAAGGGGACGTCCTACTCTGGAAACACCATATATTTT. Residues: CASKGTSYSGNTIYF.